This T cell receptor (beta chain) was recorded in a study of human T cells and chemical hapten exposure (dated by TCRdb to about 2021). With respect to the entire study: For sensitization, 2% DPC in acetone was applied to a roughly 2 cm by roughly 2 cm area of upper inner arm skin. Weekly therapeutic DPC doses were additionally applied to the scalp of patients throughout the roughly 23-week study period. Patch tests used Finn chambers with 0.01% DPC on the upper back, scored after 6 days by International Contact Dermatitis Research Group standards. Most of the patients in the cohort were female, and the cohort covered alopecia areata with under or over 50% scalp involvement, alopecia totalis and alopecia universalis. Libraries were pooled for sequencing, and per-sample TCR yields varied mainly because of small differences in library volumes within the pool. Peripheral blood TCR repertoire changes were tracked in vivo in alopecia patients during primary and secondary sensitization to the hapten diphenylcyclopropenone (DPC). Patient blood was sampled pre-sensitization (week 0) and at 2, 6 and about 24 weeks after DPC sensitization. About 29 alopecia patients gave blood for TCR sequencing at one to four time points (pre-sensitization, 2, 6 and 24 weeks).

This clonotype was counted at least ten times. Its antigen is still unknown. Base qualities were left out, and no much larger clone turns up one base away. To prepare the library, RACE was applied. Sequenced on a NextSeq 500. During library preparation, unique molecular identifiers were attached to individual cDNA molecules so that TCRs could be counted quantitatively and reproducibly. From each blood RNA sample, both TCR alpha and TCR beta chains were sequenced. In the authors' own workflow: The median number of TCRs per sample was some 100,000, ranging from 23,224 to 690,600. The Decombinator software suite was used to annotate the V, J and CDR3 of the TCR reads. For PS versus PT1 abundance plots, all samples were subsampled to the same number of TCRs (28,000). Expanded TCRs were defined as absent before sensitization and observed at least eight times at the 2-week time point. TCRdb reprocessed the public reads (quality trimming at Q25 with fastp, clone calling with MiXCR) and kept in-frame beta chains. Rows matching on CDR3 protein sequence are summarized as one entry with the most common DNA and genes. In this record, the V and J calls reflect TCRdb's handling and not the investigators' own analysis. Across this sample there are tens of thousands of distinct CDR3 sequences, with 32% seen only once. About 9.6% of the sample is held by the ten biggest clonotypes.

The time point label, read with the paper, signifies: patch test 1, 2 weeks after DPC sensitization. According to the study, the label for this sample's treatment or condition signals: therapeutic diphenylcyclopropenone sensitization with weekly scalp DPC. At every patch-test visit, the blood draw took place before the patch test was put on. Patients were eligible if aged 18 to 70, diagnosed with alopecia and judged suitable for DPC therapy, and pregnant patients were excluded. Total RNA was extracted from unfractionated whole blood that had been collected in Tempus Blood RNA tubes. Overall study outcomes, separate from this receptor: Alopecia, a presumed autoimmune disease, was present in all patients, so the immune response of the patients might differ from that of healthy individuals. Compared with pre-sensitization or healthy control sets, expanded TCRs formed significantly more large CDR3 similarity clusters, which is consistent with antigen-driven responses. Patch test score was positively correlated with the number of PT1 expanded TCRs, with significance at thresholds 8, 16 and 32 but not at 4. Repeated subsampling changed both the strength of the expansion versus patch-test correlation and the threshold at which the correlation became significant. The number of TCRs above 1 in 1000 frequency did not change with DPC sensitization; there was no evidence of global repertoire structure alterations.

Trimmed from V: 2 bases; trimmed from J: 5 bases; junction bases lacking a gene match: 14. The germline V gene yields MNHEY for CDR1 and SVGEGT for CDR2. The CDR3 contains 18 residues, cysteine and phenylalanine counted. Only the CDR3 portion is preserved as DNA: 54 bases, with reading frame beginning at the first base. This sequence was found in a man in his forties with alopecia areata. Some clones in this sample may be carry-over from other donors' samples. Here the sequenced sample was whole blood, taken in connection with sensitization to the hapten diphenylcyclopropenone (DPC). Recombination connected TRBV6-2 or TRBV6-3 to TRBJ2-3, with 9 bases in between that match TRBD2. The CDR3 loop reads CASSYELAGPGTIDTQYF. In nucleotides, the sequence is TGTGCCAGCAGTTACGAACTAGCGGGCCCAGGTACTATAGATACGCAGTATTTT.